This T cell receptor beta chain was profiled in a study of T cell responses to AZD1222 COVID-19 vaccine. Study background: Second-dose timings of about 4 or about 12 weeks were pooled. Whole-study results and caveats: With dominance at 160-218 and 743-854, vaccine-associated CD4 TCRs spanned spike. Clonal diversity was possibly underestimated, and white British individuals and females predominated among donors.

Between the trimmed V and J ends, which lost 2 bases and 5 bases, there was a span of 7 bases. This CDR3 contains 14 residues. Per the germline V gene, CDR1 is LGHDT and CDR2 is YNNKEL (reference sequence). Notes on this clone: What it binds is not known.

Assay used: immunoSEQ multiplex PCR; TCRdb lists only in-frame clones, some missing. The sample contains fewer than 200,000 clones, 85% to 90% of which appear only once. This rearrangement joins TRBV3-1 (or the pseudogene TRBV3-2) to TRBJ1-6; D gene uncertain. Sequenced here: peripheral blood, sampled on day 0 of AZD1222 vaccination. The receptor was isolated from an adult in good health. The DNA of the CDR3 is TGTGCCAGCAGCCAACGGGTGGATAATTCACCCCTCCACTTT. This codes for CASSQRVDNSPLHF.